The rows below give T cell receptor beta chains drawn from one sample of a study of Tregs in tolerant kidney transplant recipients. Measured with immunoSEQ multiplex PCR; TCRdb has only the in-frame clones, and not every one. The table has about 64,000 clones, more than 75% seen once. The source material was CD4+ T cells from blood (PBMCs), sampled 6 months after the transplant. These receptors were taken from a human patient who received a combined kidney and bone marrow transplant. Some T cells may be supplied by the graft donor. CDR3s include the opening cysteine and the closing phenylalanine or tryptophan. The order of the fields is V gene, CDR3 length, J gene, clone size, D gene, CDR3 DNA, CDR3 protein. The D gene is left open where the match is weak. Size is omitted from some rows. Given values are once, few, many or a class for expanded clones.

>TRBV13|16|TRBJ2-7|-|TRBD2
TGTGCCAGCAGCTCCGTGGGGCGGGAGGGCCTTGGGGAGCAGTACTTC
CASSSVGREGLGEQYF
>TRBV10-3|12|TRBJ1-2|-|-
TGTGCCATTCCTCCGCGGGGCTATGGCTACACCTTC
CAIPPRGYGYTF
>TRBV4-3|15|TRBJ2-7|-|-
TGCGCCAGCAGCCAAGACCAAGGGGTTACGGGCGAGCAGTACTTC
CASSQDQGVTGEQYF
>TRBV14|13|TRBJ2-2|-|-
TGTGCCAGCAGCCGGGAGGTCGGGGGGGAGCTGTTTTTT
CASSREVGGELFF
>TRBV11-2|12|TRBJ1-2|-|-
TGTGCCAGCAGCCTCCAGGGCTATGGCTACACCTTC
CASSLQGYGYTF
>TRBV4-2|16|TRBJ2-7|once|-
TGTGCCAGCAGCCAAGATTGGCAGGGGTCTTTTTACGAGCAGTACTTC
CASSQDWQGSFYEQYF
>TRBV12-5|16|TRBJ1-5|few|TRBD1
TGTGCTAGTGGCCGAACAGGACAGGGGGGCAATCAGCCCCAGCATTTT
CASGRTGQGGNQPQHF
>TRBV5-4|15|TRBJ2-4|once|TRBD1
TGTGCCAGCAGCTTGGCCGGGACAGGGAAATCCATTCAGTACTTC
CASSLAGTGKSIQYF
>TRBV28|16|TRBJ2-3|-|TRBD2
TGTGCCAGCAGTGAGGCGCTAGCGGGGGCTGTAGATACGCAGTATTTT
CASSEALAGAVDTQYF
>TRBV7-2|13|TRBJ1-5|-|TRBD1
TGTGCCAGCAGAAGACAGGGGAGCCAGCCCCAGCATTTT
CASRRQGSQPQHF
>TRBV18|13|TRBJ2-7|-|TRBD1
TGTGCCAGCTCCGGGACAGAAAATTACGAGCAGTACTTC
CASSGTENYEQYF
>TRBV30|17|TRBJ1-2|-|TRBD1
TGTGCCTGGAGGTTGCGGACAGGGGCCCCACGCGACTATGGCTACACCTTC
CAWRLRTGAPRDYGYTF
>TRBV11-2|15|TRBJ2-7|few|-
TGTGCCAGCAGCTTAGTCTACAGGAGAAGCTACGAGCAGTACTTC
CASSLVYRRSYEQYF
>TRBV11-2|14|TRBJ2-7|-|-
TGTGCCAGCAGCGGTAGGGGGTCGTTTTACGAGCAGTACTTC
CASSGRGSFYEQYF
>TRBV2|15|TRBJ1-2|-|-
TGTGCCAGCAGTGATGTGGGGGCGGGGGACTATGGCTACACCTTC
CASSDVGAGDYGYTF
>TRBV19|15|TRBJ1-1|-|-
TGTGCCAGTAGTCACTCAGGGAGGATGAACACTGAAGCTTTCTTT
CASSHSGRMNTEAFF
>TRBV5-4|16|TRBJ2-5|-|TRBD2
TGTGCCAGCAGCCAGATTGGACTAGCGGACCAAGAGACCCAGTACTTC
CASSQIGLADQETQYF
>TRBV7-2|14|TRBJ2-3|-|TRBD1
TGTGCCAGCAGCGTAGGACAGGGCCCAGATACGCAGTATTTT
CASSVGQGPDTQYF
>TRBV6-1|14|TRBJ1-2|-|-
TGTGCCAGCAGCGATCAGACCGCGGGACGACGCTACACCTTC
CASSDQTAGRRYTF
>TRBV19|13|TRBJ2-3|-|-
TGTGCCAGTACCGGGACTTTCACAGATACGCAGTATTTT
CASTGTFTDTQYF
>TRBV6-5|13|TRBJ1-2|-|-
TGTGCCAGCAGTTCTACCGAAGGGGCGGGCTACACCTTC
CASSSTEGAGYTF
>TRBV7-2|16|TRBJ2-5|-|-
TGTGCCAGCAGCTTAGCTTGGGCCCTTCAGGGGGAGACCCAGTACTTC
CASSLAWALQGETQYF
>TRBV10-3|13|TRBJ2-7|-|-
TGTGCCATCAGTGACCGACAGTTTTACGAGCAGTACTTC
CAISDRQFYEQYF
>TRBV11-3|15|TRBJ2-2|-|TRBD1
TGTGCCAGCAGCTTAGGGGACAGGGACACCGGGGAGCTGTTTTTT
CASSLGDRDTGELFF
>TRBV28|12|TRBJ1-2|few|TRBD1
TGTGCCAGCGGGGACAGGGGGTATGGCTACACCTTC
CASGDRGYGYTF
>TRBV6-5|12|TRBJ1-2|-|-
TGTGCCAGCAGTCCGACAGGTGATGGCTACACCTTC
CASSPTGDGYTF
>TRBV7-2|13|TRBJ2-7|-|-
TGTGCCAGCAGTACCTCCCAATTAGCCGAGCAGTACTTC
CASSTSQLAEQYF
>TRBV9|16|TRBJ2-3|-|TRBD1
TGTGCCAGCAGCCGAACAGGGGGCTCTTTCACAGATACGCAGTATTTT
CASSRTGGSFTDTQYF
>TRBV2|15|TRBJ2-7|-|TRBD1
TGTGCCAGCGGGAACCGGGACAGGGACTTTCACGAGCAGTACTTC
CASGNRDRDFHEQYF
>TRBV18|16|TRBJ1-1|-|-
TGTGCCAGCTCACCACTGCAGGGAAACAGGGACACTGAAGCTTTCTTT
CASSPLQGNRDTEAFF
>TRBV13|14|TRBJ2-7|once|TRBD2
TGTGCCAGCAGCCCGGTAGGCGGGAGGGCCGCGCAGTACTTC
CASSPVGGRAAQYF
>TRBV19|12|TRBJ1-5|-|-
TGTGCCAGTAGAAATCCGGGTCAGCCCCAGCATTTT
CASRNPGQPQHF
>TRBV5-1|14|TRBJ1-1|-|-
TGCGCCAGCAGCTTAGGACAGAGGGACACTGAAGCTTTCTTT
CASSLGQRDTEAFF
>TRBV27|15|TRBJ1-2|-|TRBD1
TGTGCCAGCAGTATACTAGCGACAGGGGAGGGAGGCTACACCTTC
CASSILATGEGGYTF
>TRBV5-6|12|TRBJ1-2|-|TRBD1
TGTGCCAGCAGCTGGGCAGGGGGTAACTACACCTTC
CASSWAGGNYTF
>TRBV29-1|12|TRBJ2-2|-|-
TGCAGCGGACTAGTTTCCACCGGGGAGCTGTTTTTT
CSGLVSTGELFF
>TRBV9|13|TRBJ2-2|-|-
TGTGCCAGCAGCGTAGTTAGCACCGGGGAGCTGTTTTTT
CASSVVSTGELFF
>TRBV19|16|TRBJ1-3|-|TRBD1
TGTGCCAGTAGTATTCAGGGGGTTAGCTCTGGAAACACCATATATTTT
CASSIQGVSSGNTIYF
>TRBV9|12|TRBJ2-3|-|-
TGTGCCAGCAGCGTAGGGGGGCGCGCGCAGTATTTT
CASSVGGRAQYF
>TRBV29-1|14|TRBJ1-4|-|-
TGCAGCGTTCAATCCTCAGGGGTGGGTGAAAAACTGTTTTTT
CSVQSSGVGEKLFF
>TRBV6-6|16|TRBJ1-6|-|TRBD1
TGTGCCAGCGAGAGGGACAGGGGCTCCTATAATTCACCCCTCCACTTT
CASERDRGSYNSPLHF
>TRBV5-1|13|TRBJ2-3|-|-
TGCGCCAGCACGGCTAGCGGCACAGATACGCAGTATTTT
CASTASGTDTQYF
>TRBV4-3|14|TRBJ2-7|-|-
TGCGCCAGCAGCCGAAAGAACGGGGGTTACGAGCAGTACTTC
CASSRKNGGYEQYF
>TRBV28|17|TRBJ2-6|-|TRBD1
TGTGCCAGCAGACTGACAGGGGAGTATCCTGGGGCCAACGTCCTGACTTTC
CASRLTGEYPGANVLTF
>TRBV11-2|13|TRBJ2-5|-|-
TGTGCCAGCAGCCCGGGGGTCGTTGAGACCCAGTACTTC
CASSPGVVETQYF
>TRBV14|17|TRBJ2-2|-|TRBD1
TGTGCCAGCAGCCAAGATTTGAGGACAGGGGCCACCGGGGAGCTGTTTTTT
CASSQDLRTGATGELFF
>TRBV19|18|TRBJ2-5|-|TRBD1
TGTGCCAGTAGCCGCGGTAGGGGACAGGAGTTCACAACTGAGACCCAGTACTTC
CASSRGRGQEFTTETQYF
>TRBV29-1|13|TRBJ2-3|-|-
TGCAGCGTTGACAGGGAAAGCACAGATACGCAGTATTTT
CSVDRESTDTQYF
>TRBV6-5|14|TRBJ2-5|-|TRBD1
TGTGCCAGCGCAAGGGACAGGGGGGGAGAGACCCAGTACTTC
CASARDRGGETQYF
>TRBV27|13|TRBJ1-2|once|-
TGTGCCAGCAGTATAAACAGGGACTATGGCTACACCTTC
CASSINRDYGYTF
>TRBV19|17|TRBJ2-2|-|TRBD2
TGTGCCAGTAGTATTGGGCGGAGGCTAGCGGGCACCGGGGAGCTGTTTTTT
CASSIGRRLAGTGELFF
>TRBV6-5|14|TRBJ2-7|-|-
TGTGCCAGCCGCCCAGGTCATGACTCCTACGAGCAGTACTTC
CASRPGHDSYEQYF
>TRBV19|14|TRBJ1-6|-|TRBD1
TGTGCCAGTAGTAGGGGACAGAGCAATTCACCCCTCCACTTT
CASSRGQSNSPLHF